Below are 20 T cell receptor beta chains sequenced from a single sample in a study of HIV-infected patients and healthy controls. Approximately 500 ng RNA was reverse transcribed with alpha and beta constant-region primers. Separate chain-specific third strand synthesis with multiplexing indices produced the alpha and beta libraries. TCRdb ran MiXCR on the 5' RACE reads and lists one entry per CDR3 protein. The table includes 6,000 to 9,500 distinct CDR3 sequences, about 9.4% detected once. All unsorted peripheral T cells were captured because whole blood was used without fractionation. Sample: blood, taken before antiretroviral therapy. Every receptor here comes from an adult with HIV infection.

Many counts were recorded for this clonotype. The gene calls are TRBV7-3 and TRBJ2-1, with D possibly TRBD2 on 6 matching bases. Looked up from germline, CDR1 is SGHTA and CDR2 is FQGTGA. The CDR3 contains 15 residues. V was trimmed by 0 bases and J by 8 bases, leaving 14 bases between them. CDR3 sequence reads: CASSLTGTYADEQFF. The CDR3 nucleotides read TGTGCCAGCAGCTTAACGGGGACTTACGCCGATGAGCAGTTCTTC.

The chain joins TRBV5-1 to TRBJ2-1; 10 nucleotides agree with TRBD2. Germline loops: CDR1 SGHRS, CDR2 YFSETQ. V gave up 4 bases and J gave up 0 bases; unmatched junction bases: 1. The CDR3 length is 15 residues. The CDR3 nucleotides are TGCGCCAGCAGCCTAGCGGGAGACTCCTACAATGAGCAGTTCTTC. Amino acids: CASSLAGDSYNEQFF.

CDR3 sequence: CASATMPGTSYWNEQFF. CDR3 nucleotide sequence: TGTGCCAGCGCAACCATGCCGGGAACAAGCTATTGGAATGAGCAGTTCTTC. This rearrangement joins TRBV18 to TRBJ2-1; a weak D match, TRBD2 (5 bases). Germline V CDR1 and CDR2: KGHSH, LQKENI. V was clipped by 8 bases and J by 7 bases, with 27 bases between them. This CDR3 region has 17 residues. Drawing the rest from reference TRBV18 and TRBJ2-1, the complete variable domain is NAGVMQNPRHLVRRRGQEARLRCSPMKGHSHVYWYRQLPEEGLKFMVYLQKENIIDESGMPKERFSAEFPKEGPSILRIQQVVRGDSAAYFCASATMPGTSYWNEQFFGPGTRLTVL.

A few counts support this clonotype. The chain couples TRBV20-1 to TRBJ2-7; 12 bases align to TRBD1. The CDR3 is 15 amino acids. Germline V gene sequence: CDR1 DFQATT, CDR2 SNEGSKA (reference sequence). With V trimmed by 2 bases and J by 1 base, 3 bases remained unmatched. The CDR3 here is CSARQGQGASYEQYF. The CDR3 bases are TGCAGTGCTAGACAGGGACAGGGGGCATCCTACGAGCAGTACTTC.

This clonotype has a count of ten or more. The chain joins TRBV5-1 to TRBJ1-2, with unresolved D. V was pared by 1 base and J by 2 bases, with 9 bases between. The CDR3 loop spans 14 amino acids. CDR1 is SGHRS, CDR2 YFSETQ, per germline. The CDR3 loop is CASSLFTANYGYTF. The CDR3 nucleotides are TGCGCCAGCAGCTTGTTCACAGCCAACTATGGCTACACCTTC.

The table lists this clonotype with many counts. The chain is built from TRBV10-3 and TRBJ2-3; 7 positions match TRBD1. Per germline, CDR1 ENHRY and CDR2 SYGVKD. V was pared by 7 bases and J by 1 base, with 5 bases of the junction left unmatched. This CDR3 comprises 14 residues. CDR3 DNA sequence: TGTGCCATCAATGAAGGGGGCGGCACAGATACGCAGTATTTT. This sequence encodes CAINEGGGTDTQYF.

This clonotype was recorded at least ten times. The chain carries TRBV25-1 and TRBJ2-1, with 11 bases matching TRBD2. V shed 3 bases and J 0 bases; nucleotides not matched to a gene: 7. The CDR3 covers 18 residues. Germline-derived CDR1 and CDR2 are MGHDK and SYGVNS. CDR3 in amino acids: CASSEGRLAGSSYNEQFF. CDR3 nucleotide sequence: TGTGCCAGCAGTGAGGGGAGACTAGCGGGGAGCTCCTACAATGAGCAGTTCTTC.

The table lists this clonotype with many counts. The chain has TRBV7-6 and TRBJ1-4, with 7 positions matching TRBD1. The CDR3 is 17 residues long. V shed 8 bases and J 0 bases; nucleotides not matched to a gene: 12. From germline, CDR1 is SGHVS and CDR2 FNYEAQ. CDR3 sequence: CASQRRGRGATNEKLFF. The CDR3 nucleotides read TGTGCCAGCCAGAGAAGGGGGCGAGGTGCAACTAATGAAAAACTGTTTTTT. The full variable domain, with the rest looked up from reference TRBV7-6 and TRBJ1-4, is GAGVSQSPRYKVTKRGQDVALRCDPISGHVSLYWYRQALGQGPEFLTYFNYEAQQDKSGLPNDRFSAERPEGSISTLTIQRTEQRDSAMYRCASQRRGRGATNEKLFFGSGTQLSVL.

In this sample, this clonotype is medium-sized. The chain couples TRBV30 to TRBJ1-1; 9 bases map to TRBD1. This CDR3 has 12 residues. Unmatched junction bases numbered 5, after V lost 2 bases and J lost 10 bases. The germline V gene has CDR1 GTSNPN and CDR2 SVGIG (reference sequence). The CDR3 region is CAWSIGTGSAFF. The CDR3 bases are TGTGCCTGGAGTATCGGGACAGGGTCAGCTTTCTTT. The full variable domain, in which reference TRBV30 and TRBJ1-1 provide the parts outside the CDR3, is SQTIHQWPATLVQPVGSPLSLECTVEGTSNPNLYWYRQAAGRGLQLLFYSVGIGQISSEVPQNLSASRPQDRQFILSSKKLLLSDSGFYLCAWSIGTGSAFFGQGTRLTVV.

Only a few counts were recorded for this clonotype. This chain joins TRBV7-3 and TRBJ2-3; 13 positions match TRBD2. V lost 4 bases, J lost 0 bases, and 1 base stayed unmatched. The CDR3 has 16 amino acids. Germline V CDR1 and CDR2: SGHTA, FQGTGA. This chain's CDR3 is CASSSGLAGSTDTQYF. In nucleotides, the CDR3 is TGTGCCAGCAGCTCGGGACTAGCGGGAAGCACAGATACGCAGTATTTT.

This clonotype was observed at least ten times. The V gene is TRBV5-4, the J gene TRBJ2-7; D is possibly TRBD1 (6 bases). CDR3 length: 12 amino acids. Germline CDR1 and CDR2: SGHNT and YYREEE (reference sequence). The V end was cut by 3 bases, the J end by 6 bases, with 10 bases between. CDR3 sequence: CASSSTGIEQYF. The CDR3 DNA reads as TGTGCCAGCAGCTCAACAGGGATCGAGCAGTACTTC.

The chain combines TRBV6-5 with TRBJ1-1; D is perhaps TRBD1 (6 bases). Germline loops: CDR1 MNHEY, CDR2 SVGAGI. V shed 7 bases and J shed 7 bases, with 13 bases lying between them. The CDR3 has 12 residues. DNA of the CDR3: TGTGCCAGCAAAAGGCAGGGGAGTGAAGCTTTCTTT. This codes for CASKRQGSEAFF.

This clonotype was recorded at least ten times. The rearrangement joins TRBV30 to TRBJ1-2; D is ambiguous. V was trimmed by 1 base and J by 4 bases, leaving 19 bases between them. Germline CDR1 reads GTSNPN; CDR2 reads SVGIG (reference sequence). The CDR3 runs 16 residues. The CDR3 is CAWSEEGAPEGYGYTF. CDR3 sequence (DNA): TGTGCCTGGAGTGAAGAGGGTGCTCCCGAAGGCTATGGCTACACCTTC.

Relative to its sample, this clonotype is medium-sized. This chain links TRBV6-1 with TRBJ2-7, with TRBD2 identical over 9 bases. V was pared by 6 bases and J by 3 bases, with 3 bases of the junction left unmatched. The CDR3 has 13 residues. The germline V gene has CDR1 MNHNS and CDR2 SASEGT. CDR3 nucleotide sequence: TGTGCCAGCAGGGCGGGAGGGGACTACGAGCAGTACTTC. Its translation: CASRAGGDYEQYF.

By frequency in the sample, this clonotype is medium-sized. This CDR3 is CASCRSSGGAGDTQYF. CDR3 in DNA: TGTGCCAGCTGCCGGTCTAGCGGGGGGGCAGGAGATACGCAGTATTTT. This chain joins TRBV11-1 and TRBJ2-3; TRBD2 matches at 12 bases. The CDR3 sequence is 16 residues long. After removal of 8 bases from V and 5 bases from J, the junction contained 11 bases not matched to a gene. The germline V gene has CDR1 SGHAT and CDR2 FQDESV (reference sequence).

This clonotype has only a few counts. This chain links TRBV6-1 with TRBJ2-1; D might be TRBD2 (5 bases). V shed 6 bases and J shed 9 bases, with 21 bases lying between them. This CDR3 spans 15 amino acids. CDR1 MNHNS and CDR2 SASEGT come from the germline V gene. This chain's CDR3 is CASSPAGTNLIEQFF. As DNA, the CDR3 is TGTGCCAGCAGCCCCGCGGGCACTAATTTGATTGAGCAGTTCTTC.

This clonotype turned up a few times. The chain links TRBV10-3 to TRBJ2-4; 9 nucleotides align to TRBD1. This CDR3 has 16 amino acids. The junction had 5 bases not matched to a gene; V was cut back by 2 bases and J by 3 bases. CDR1 is ENHRY, CDR2 SYGVKD, per germline. CDR3 sequence reads: CAISEATGGLKNIQYF. CDR3 nucleotide sequence: TGTGCCATCAGTGAGGCGACAGGGGGTCTCAAAAACATTCAGTACTTC.

This clonotype has ten or more counts. This chain uses TRBV7-2 with TRBJ2-5; 9 bases fit TRBD2. V shed 5 bases, J shed 5 bases, and the junction held 6 bases outside the gene matches. The length of the CDR3 is 14 residues. Germline CDR1 SGHTA, CDR2 FQGNSA. The CDR3 sequence is CASSLGTSRETQYF. The CDR3 DNA reads as TGTGCCAGCAGCCTCGGGACTAGCCGGGAGACCCAGTACTTC.

This clonotype is medium-sized (0.01 to 0.1%) in the sample. The genes are TRBV9 and TRBJ2-1, with 11 bases identical to TRBD2. Looked up from germline, CDR1 is SGDLS and CDR2 is YYNGEE. After removal of 4 bases from V and 2 bases from J, the junction contained 2 bases not matched to a gene. The CDR3 spans 15 residues. CDR3 sequence: CASSPTSGTYNEQFF. The CDR3 bases are TGTGCCAGCAGCCCGACTAGCGGGACCTACAATGAGCAGTTCTTC.

This clonotype turned up a few times. The rearrangement uses TRBV4-2 and TRBJ1-2; 10 bases are shared with TRBD1. The CDR3 consists of 17 residues. V trimming: 0 bases; J trimming: 7 bases; junction bases outside the gene matches: 11. Germline lookup yields CDR1 LGHNA and CDR2 YNFKEQ. CDR3: CASSQDDAGQGRSGYTF. DNA of the CDR3: TGTGCCAGCAGCCAAGATGATGCGGGACAGGGGCGGTCTGGCTACACCTTC.